Listed below are T cell receptor beta chains from one sample, sequenced in a study of beta chain features in type 1 diabetes. Sequenced by immunoSEQ multiplex PCR; TCRdb stores in-frame clones only, minus some. The table lists around 150,000 clones, roughly 60% of them singletons. Sequenced: naive CD4+ T cells from blood. The receptors were gathered from a man under 40 with type 1 diabetes. Each CDR3 is given with its conserved first and last residue. A D gene is named only where the DNA matches it firmly. Rows may omit the clone size; those that give it use once, few, many or a size class.

clone_size | j_call | v_call | d_call | cdr3_aa | cdr3_nt
- | TRBJ1-2 | TRBV29-1 | - | CSFGTVTNYGYTF | TGCAGCTTCGGGACGGTAACTAACTATGGCTACACCTTC
- | TRBJ2-1 | TRBV25-1 | - | CASSHSGTGTSEQFF | TGTGCCAGCAGCCACTCCGGGACAGGGACTAGTGAGCAGTTCTTC
few | TRBJ2-3 | TRBV7-2 | - | CASGMVTDTQYF | TGTGCCAGTGGCATGGTCACAGATACGCAGTATTTT
- | TRBJ2-3 | TRBV6-1 | - | CASSSTTDTQYF | TGTGCCAGCAGTTCAACCACAGATACGCAGTATTTT
- | TRBJ2-3 | TRBV7-9 | - | CASKKLGTDTQYF | TGTGCCAGCAAAAAATTGGGCACAGATACGCAGTATTTT
few | TRBJ1-1 | TRBV29-1 | - | CSVKTEMNTEAFF | TGCAGCGTGAAGACAGAAATGAACACTGAAGCTTTCTTT
- | TRBJ2-7 | TRBV7-2 | - | CASSLGARSAYEQYF | TGTGCCAGCAGCTTAGGCGCCAGGTCGGCCTACGAGCAGTACTTC
few | TRBJ2-7 | TRBV20-1 | - | CSAPDSDEQYF | TGCAGTGCGCCGGACAGCGACGAGCAGTACTTC
- | TRBJ2-1 | TRBV4-1 | TRBD1 | CASSLPGTGDNEQFF | TGCGCCAGCAGCCTTCCCGGGACAGGGGATAACGAGCAGTTCTTC
- | TRBJ2-1 | TRBV6-1 | - | CASTIRQARYNEQFF | TGTGCCAGCACCATTAGACAGGCACGCTACAATGAGCAGTTCTTC
few | TRBJ2-2 | TRBV7-8 | - | CASSFGARRTGELFF | TGTGCCAGCAGCTTCGGGGCGAGGCGCACCGGGGAGCTGTTTTTT
- | TRBJ2-2 | TRBV18 | - | CASSPLRAGELFF | -
- | TRBJ2-3 | TRBV20-1 | - | CSASADTQYF | TGCAGTGCCTCGGCAGATACGCAGTATTTT
- | TRBJ1-6 | TRBV9 | TRBD1 | CASSAGQADSPLHF | TGTGCCAGCAGCGCCGGACAGGCCGATTCACCCCTCCACTTT
once | TRBJ2-6 | TRBV11-2 | - | CASSLERPHGANVLTF | TGTGCCAGCAGCTTAGAAAGGCCTCACGGGGCCAACGTCCTGACTTTC